The 14 T cell receptor beta chains below come from one sample, sequenced in a study of blood T cell repertoires in COVID-19. Sequencing was performed with immunoSEQ multiplex PCR; in TCRdb, only in-frame clones are kept and a portion is missing. The repertoire holds 80,000 to 100,000 clones, with roughly 89% as singletons. Sequencing was carried out using peripheral blood. The receptors shown here come from a human donor with COVID-19, enrolled during active disease. The donor label of this sample is uncertain.

The chain links TRBV5-1 to TRBJ1-5; TRBD1 might be the D (6 bases). Trimming removed 2 bases from V and 4 bases from J, with 13 bases in between. The CDR3 loop spans 15 amino acids. Per the germline V gene, CDR1 is SGHRS and CDR2 is YFSETQ. The CDR3: CASSFPGTRNQPQHF. CDR3 nucleotide sequence: TGCGCCAGCAGCTTTCCCGGGACAAGGAATCAGCCCCAGCATTTT.

This chain joins TRBV11-2 and TRBJ2-1, with 10 positions matching TRBD2. The length of the CDR3 is 13 residues. V trimming: 1 base; J trimming: 16 bases; junction bases outside the gene matches: 7. The germline CDR1 and CDR2 sequences are SGHAT and FQNNGV. This CDR3 is CASSLARLAGDFF. The CDR3 DNA reads TGTGCCAGCAGCTTAGCTCGGCTAGCGGGGGATTTCTTC.

The V and J genes are TRBV6-1 and TRBJ2-2; possible D gene TRBD2, 5 bases. The CDR3 consists of 17 residues. Germline CDR1 is MNHNS and CDR2 is SASEGT. Trimming removed 0 bases from V and 7 bases from J, with 18 bases in between. The CDR3 nucleotides are TGTGCCAGCAGTGAAGCGGTCTCTCGAGGGTACGGCGGGGAGCTGTTTTTT. As protein: CASSEAVSRGYGGELFF.

For the CDR3, the DNA is TGTGCCAGCAGTTACCCCTCGGGTTCACCCCTCCACTTT. Protein: CASSYPSGSPLHF. The V call is TRBV6-5, the J call TRBJ1-6, with unresolved D. This CDR3 is built from 13 residues. Per the germline V gene, CDR1 is MNHEY and CDR2 is SVGAGI. Trimming removed 2 bases at V and 9 bases at J, with 8 bases between.

The genes are TRBV5-4 and TRBJ1-2, with 8 bases fitting TRBD1. CDR3 length equals 13 residues. The germline CDR1 and CDR2 sequences are SGHNT and YYREEE (reference sequence). V was pared by 4 bases and J by 2 bases, with 1 base of the junction left unmatched. CDR3 sequence reads: CASSPGGNYGYTF. The CDR3 DNA sequence: TGTGCCAGCAGCCCAGGGGGCAACTATGGCTACACCTTC.

The V gene is TRBV6-1, the J gene TRBJ2-7, with D possibly TRBD1 on 5 matching bases. The V end was cut by 3 bases, the J end by 3 bases, with 15 bases between. Per germline, CDR1 MNHNS and CDR2 SASEGT. The CDR3 contains 15 residues. In DNA, the CDR3 is TGTGCCAGCAGTGAGTTAAGTCCCAGGGTCTACGAGCAGTACTTC. It is translated as CASSELSPRVYEQYF.

The V and J genes are TRBV29-1 and TRBJ1-1; 7 bases are shared with TRBD1. In germline, CDR1 is SQVTM, CDR2 ANQGSEA. This CDR3 has 14 amino acids. The V gene end was trimmed by 4 bases and the J gene end by 5 bases; junction bases not matched to a gene: 10. This chain's CDR3 is CSVVPTGPGTEAFF. DNA for the CDR3: TGCAGCGTTGTCCCGACAGGGCCGGGTACTGAAGCTTTCTTT.

This chain joins TRBV11-3 and TRBJ1-1, with D uncertain. Trimming shortened V by 5 bases and J by 5 bases, and 12 bases separated the two germline ends. This CDR3 comprises 13 residues. Germline V gives CDR1 SGHNT, CDR2 YENEEA. The CDR3: CASSRTMRTEAFF. The DNA of the CDR3 is TGTGCCAGCAGCCGAACTATGAGGACTGAAGCTTTCTTT.

J is TRBJ2-1 and V is TRBV3-1 (or the pseudogene TRBV3-2); the match to TRBD1 covers 8 bases. The CDR3 contains 13 residues. V lost 3 bases to trimming and J lost 8 bases; unmatched junction nucleotides: 3. CDR1 is LGHDT, CDR2 YNNKEL, per germline (reference sequence). CDR3 loop: CASSHQTGDEQFF. The CDR3 DNA is TGTGCCAGCAGCCACCAGACAGGGGATGAGCAGTTCTTC.

V gene TRBV27 combines with J gene TRBJ2-7; 13 bases match TRBD2. This CDR3 has 17 amino acids. With 4 bases clipped from V and 3 bases from J, the junction kept 9 bases outside the gene matches. Germline CDR1 reads MNHEY; CDR2 reads SMNVEV (reference sequence). CDR3 in DNA: TGTGCCAGCAGTTCCATCGGGACTAGCGGGGTCAACTACGAGCAGTACTTC. This encodes CASSSIGTSGVNYEQYF.

This clone has only one observation. The CDR3 nucleotides read TGCAGCGCCGACAGGGAATGGAGTGAGCAGTTCTTC. Translating gives CSADREWSEQFF. This sequence joins TRBV29-1 and TRBJ2-1; 7 positions agree with TRBD1. Germline values: CDR1 SQVTM, CDR2 ANQGSEA. Trimming took 7 bases from V and 9 from J; bases not matched to a gene: 9. The CDR3 is 12 amino acids.

The V call is TRBV12-3 or TRBV12-4, the J call TRBJ2-5; D gene uncertain. This CDR3 has 13 amino acids. The V and J ends lost 3 bases and 0 bases respectively, with 5 bases between them. The CDR3 DNA follows: TGTGCCAGCAGTTTTCAGAACCAAGAGACCCAGTACTTC. Its translation: CASSFQNQETQYF.

This clone has only one observation. The genes are TRBV7-9 and TRBJ1-1; 8 bases agree with TRBD1. Germline V gene sequence: CDR1 SEHNR, CDR2 FQNEAQ (reference sequence). Germline trimming cut 0 bases from V and 13 bases from J; bases unmatched to any gene: 7. This CDR3 spans 13 amino acids. The CDR3 DNA sequence: TGTGCCAGCAGCTTAGCTGGACAGGGTGGGGATTTCTTT. Translated, it gives CASSLAGQGGDFF.

The V gene is TRBV7-2, the J gene TRBJ1-3; the D is unclear. The V end was cut by 1 base, the J end by 7 bases, with 11 bases between. CDR1 is SGHTA, CDR2 FQGNSA, per germline. There are 14 residues in the CDR3. The CDR3 coding sequence is TGTGCCAGCAGCTTAGTGCCCCCGCGGAACACCATATATTTT. It is translated as CASSLVPPRNTIYF.